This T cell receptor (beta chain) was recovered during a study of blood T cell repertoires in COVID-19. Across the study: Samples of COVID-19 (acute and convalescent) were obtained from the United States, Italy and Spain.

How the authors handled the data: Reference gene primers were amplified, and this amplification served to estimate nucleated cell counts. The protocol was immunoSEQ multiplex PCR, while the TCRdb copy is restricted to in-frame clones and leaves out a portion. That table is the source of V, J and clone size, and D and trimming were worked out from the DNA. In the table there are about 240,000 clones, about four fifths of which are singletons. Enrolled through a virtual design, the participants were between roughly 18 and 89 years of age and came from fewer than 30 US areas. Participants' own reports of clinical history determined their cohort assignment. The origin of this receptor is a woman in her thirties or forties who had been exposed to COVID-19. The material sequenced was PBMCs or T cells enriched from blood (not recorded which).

CDR3 in DNA: TGTGCCAGCAGCTCAGGGGTCGTGGATACTGAAGCTTTCTTT. It is translated as CASSSGVVDTEAFF. This chain connects TRBV6-2 or TRBV6-3 to TRBJ1-1, with TRBD1 as a possible D gene (6 bases). V was trimmed by 6 bases and J by 5 bases, leaving 16 bases between them. The CDR3 extends over 14 amino acids. In germline, CDR1 is MNHEY, CDR2 SVGEGT.